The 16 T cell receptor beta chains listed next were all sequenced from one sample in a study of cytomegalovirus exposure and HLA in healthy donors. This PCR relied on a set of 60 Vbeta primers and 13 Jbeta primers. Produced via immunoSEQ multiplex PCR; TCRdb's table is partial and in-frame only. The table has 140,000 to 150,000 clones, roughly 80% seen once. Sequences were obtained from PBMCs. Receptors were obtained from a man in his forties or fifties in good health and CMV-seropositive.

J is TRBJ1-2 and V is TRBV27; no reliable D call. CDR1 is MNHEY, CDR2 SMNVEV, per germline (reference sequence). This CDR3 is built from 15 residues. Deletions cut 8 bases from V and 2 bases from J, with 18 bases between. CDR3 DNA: TGTGCCAGCTCCCCGGAGGCCTGGGGAAACTATGGCTACACCTTC. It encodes CASSPEAWGNYGYTF.

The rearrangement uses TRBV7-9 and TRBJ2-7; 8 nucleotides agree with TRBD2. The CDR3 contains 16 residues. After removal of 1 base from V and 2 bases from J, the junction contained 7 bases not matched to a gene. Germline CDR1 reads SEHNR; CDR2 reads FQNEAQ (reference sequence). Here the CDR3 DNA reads TGTGCCAGCAGCTTAGGGGGTAGCGGGACGACCTACGAGCAGTACTTC. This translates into CASSLGGSGTTYEQYF.

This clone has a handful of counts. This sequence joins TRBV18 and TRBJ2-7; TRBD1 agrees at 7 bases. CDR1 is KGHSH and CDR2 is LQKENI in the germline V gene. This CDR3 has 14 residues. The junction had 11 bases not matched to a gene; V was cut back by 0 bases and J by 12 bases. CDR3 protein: CASSPPSDRAKRYF. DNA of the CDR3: TGTGCCAGCTCACCACCTTCCGACAGGGCCAAGCGGTACTTC.

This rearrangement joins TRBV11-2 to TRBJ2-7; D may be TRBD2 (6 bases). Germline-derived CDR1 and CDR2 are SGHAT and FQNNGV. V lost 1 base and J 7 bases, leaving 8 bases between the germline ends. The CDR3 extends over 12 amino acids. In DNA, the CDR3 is TGTGCCAGCAGCTTAGCCCTAGCGGAGCAGTACTTC. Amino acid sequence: CASSLALAEQYF.

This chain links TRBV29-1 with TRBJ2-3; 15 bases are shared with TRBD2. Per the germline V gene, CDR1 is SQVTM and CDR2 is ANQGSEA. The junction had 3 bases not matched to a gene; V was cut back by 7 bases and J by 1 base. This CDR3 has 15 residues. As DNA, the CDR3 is TGCAGCGGGACTAGCGGGAGGGGGGGCACAGATACGCAGTATTTT. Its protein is CSGTSGRGGTDTQYF.

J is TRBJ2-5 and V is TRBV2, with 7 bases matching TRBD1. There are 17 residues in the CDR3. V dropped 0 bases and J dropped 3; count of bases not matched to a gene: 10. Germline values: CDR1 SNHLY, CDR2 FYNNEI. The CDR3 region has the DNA TGTGCCAGCAGTGAAGCTAAGACAGGGCTACGGGAAGAGACCCAGTACTTC. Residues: CASSEAKTGLREETQYF.

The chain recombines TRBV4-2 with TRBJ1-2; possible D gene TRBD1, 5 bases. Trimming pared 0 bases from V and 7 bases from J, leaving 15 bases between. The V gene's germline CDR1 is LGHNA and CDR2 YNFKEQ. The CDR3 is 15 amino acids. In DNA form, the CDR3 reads TGTGCCAGCAGCCAAGAAGTTGAAGGGAGGGGTGGCTACACCTTC. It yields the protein CASSQEVEGRGGYTF.

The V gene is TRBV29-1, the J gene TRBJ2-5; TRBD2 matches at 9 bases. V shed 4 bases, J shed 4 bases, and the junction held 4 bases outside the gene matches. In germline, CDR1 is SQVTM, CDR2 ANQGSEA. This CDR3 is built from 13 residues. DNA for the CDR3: TGCAGCGTTGCTGTAGCGGGAGCAGAGACCCAGTACTTC. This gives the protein CSVAVAGAETQYF.

The CDR3 nucleotides read TGCAGCGTTGTACGCCGCTCGGGACTAGCAACCTACAATGAGCAGTTCTTC. Translation gives CSVVRRSGLATYNEQFF. This chain links TRBV29-1 with TRBJ2-1; 9 nucleotides line up with TRBD2. J lost 2 bases, V lost 4 bases, and 12 bases had no gene match. The CDR3 totals 17 residues. CDR1 is SQVTM, CDR2 ANQGSEA, per germline.

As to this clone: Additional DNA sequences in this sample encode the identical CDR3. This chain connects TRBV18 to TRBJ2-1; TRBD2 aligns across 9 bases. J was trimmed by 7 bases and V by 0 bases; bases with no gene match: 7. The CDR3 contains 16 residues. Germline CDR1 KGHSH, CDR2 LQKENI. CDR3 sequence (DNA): TGTGCCAGCTCACCACCGACGGGACTAGCAGGGAATGAGCAGTTCTTC. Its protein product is CASSPPTGLAGNEQFF.

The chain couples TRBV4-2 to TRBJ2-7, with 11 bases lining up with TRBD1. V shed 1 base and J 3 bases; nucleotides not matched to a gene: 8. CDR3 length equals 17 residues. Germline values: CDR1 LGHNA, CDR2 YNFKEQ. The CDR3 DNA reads TGTGCCAGCAGCCAAGGTTACGGACAGGGGGCGGACTACGAGCAGTACTTC. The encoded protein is CASSQGYGQGADYEQYF.

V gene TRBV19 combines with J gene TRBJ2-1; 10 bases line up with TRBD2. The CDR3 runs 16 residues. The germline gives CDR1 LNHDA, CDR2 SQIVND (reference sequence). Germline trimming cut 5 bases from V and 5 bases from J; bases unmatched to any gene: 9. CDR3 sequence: CASSSHLGLADNEQFF. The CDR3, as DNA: TGTGCCAGTAGTTCCCACCTAGGACTAGCGGACAATGAGCAGTTCTTC.

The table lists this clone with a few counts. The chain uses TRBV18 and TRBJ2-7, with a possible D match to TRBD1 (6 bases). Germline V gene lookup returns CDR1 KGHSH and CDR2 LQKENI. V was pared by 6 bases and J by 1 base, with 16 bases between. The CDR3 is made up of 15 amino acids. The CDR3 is CASSLGNRASYEQYF. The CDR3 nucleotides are TGTGCCAGCTCCCTCGGGAACAGGGCGTCCTACGAGCAGTACTTC.

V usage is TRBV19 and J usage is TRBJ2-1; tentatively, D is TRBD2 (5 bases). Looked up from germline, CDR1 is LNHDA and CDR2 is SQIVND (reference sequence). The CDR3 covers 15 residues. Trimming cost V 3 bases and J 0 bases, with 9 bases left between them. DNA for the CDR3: TGTGCCAGTAGTATGTTAGCGAACTCCTACAATGAGCAGTTCTTC. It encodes CASSMLANSYNEQFF.

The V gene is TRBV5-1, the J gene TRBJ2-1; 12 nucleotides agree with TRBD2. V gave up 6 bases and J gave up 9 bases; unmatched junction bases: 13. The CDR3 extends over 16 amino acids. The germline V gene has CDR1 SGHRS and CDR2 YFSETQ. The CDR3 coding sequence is TGCGCCAGCACCAGATCTTCTAGCGGGAGGGCCGGTGAGCAGTTCTTC. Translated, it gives CASTRSSSGRAGEQFF.

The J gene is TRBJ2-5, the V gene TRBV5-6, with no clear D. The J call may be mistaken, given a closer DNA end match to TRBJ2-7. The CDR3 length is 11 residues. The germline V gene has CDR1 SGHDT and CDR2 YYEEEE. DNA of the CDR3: TGTGCCAGCAGCTTGTCAGGCGAGCAGTACTTC. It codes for CASSLSGEQYF.